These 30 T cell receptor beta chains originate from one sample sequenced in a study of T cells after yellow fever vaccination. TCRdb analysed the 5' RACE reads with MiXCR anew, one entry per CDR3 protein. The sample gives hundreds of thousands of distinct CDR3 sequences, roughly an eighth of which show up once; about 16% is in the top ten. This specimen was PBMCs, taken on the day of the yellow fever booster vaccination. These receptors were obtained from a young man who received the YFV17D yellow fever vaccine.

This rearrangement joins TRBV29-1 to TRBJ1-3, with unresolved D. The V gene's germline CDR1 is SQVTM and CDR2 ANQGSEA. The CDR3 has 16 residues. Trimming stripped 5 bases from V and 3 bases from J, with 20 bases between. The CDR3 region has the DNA TGCAGCGTTTATATTGATGGGCCCGGAGTTGGAAACACCATATATTTT. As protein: CSVYIDGPGVGNTIYF. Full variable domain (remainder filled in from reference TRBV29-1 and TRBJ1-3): SAVISQKPSRDICQRGTSLTIQCQVDSQVTMMFWYRQQPGQSLTLIATANQGSEATYESGFVIDKFPISRPNLTFSTLTVSNMSPEDSSIYLCSVYIDGPGVGNTIYFGEGSWLTVV.

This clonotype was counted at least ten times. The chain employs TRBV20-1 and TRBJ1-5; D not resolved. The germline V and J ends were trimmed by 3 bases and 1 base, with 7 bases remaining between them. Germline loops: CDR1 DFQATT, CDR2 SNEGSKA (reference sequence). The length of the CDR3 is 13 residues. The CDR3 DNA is TGCAGTGCTAGCGCCGGGAGCAATCAGCCCCAGCATTTT. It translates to CSASAGSNQPQHF.

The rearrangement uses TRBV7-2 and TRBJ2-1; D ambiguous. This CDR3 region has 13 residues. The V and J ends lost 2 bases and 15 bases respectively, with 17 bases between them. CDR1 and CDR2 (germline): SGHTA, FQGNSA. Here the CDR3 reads CASSLSSSSGPFF. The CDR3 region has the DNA TGTGCCAGCAGCTTATCAAGTTCCAGTGGGCCGTTCTTC.

This CDR3 reads CASSTTSESREQYF. The CDR3 region has the DNA TGTGCCAGCAGTACGACTAGCGAGAGTAGAGAGCAGTACTTC. J is TRBJ2-7 and V is TRBV3-1; the match to TRBD2 covers 8 bases. Trimming took 6 bases from V and 7 from J; bases not matched to a gene: 11. Germline CDR1 reads LGHDT; CDR2 reads YNNKEL (reference sequence). CDR3 length: 14 amino acids.

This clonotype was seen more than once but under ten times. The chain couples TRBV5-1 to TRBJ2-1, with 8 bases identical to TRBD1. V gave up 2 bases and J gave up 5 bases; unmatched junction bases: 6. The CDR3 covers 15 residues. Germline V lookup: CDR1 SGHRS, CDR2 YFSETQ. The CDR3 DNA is TGCGCCAGCAGCTTCGAAGGACAGGGAAACAATGAGCAGTTCTTC. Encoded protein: CASSFEGQGNNEQFF.

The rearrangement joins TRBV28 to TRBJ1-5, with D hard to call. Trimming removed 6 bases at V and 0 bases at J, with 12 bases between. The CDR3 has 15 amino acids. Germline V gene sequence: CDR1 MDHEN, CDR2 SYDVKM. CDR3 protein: CASRGSAYSNQPQHF. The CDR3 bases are TGTGCCAGCAGGGGATCTGCGTATAGCAATCAGCCCCAGCATTTT.

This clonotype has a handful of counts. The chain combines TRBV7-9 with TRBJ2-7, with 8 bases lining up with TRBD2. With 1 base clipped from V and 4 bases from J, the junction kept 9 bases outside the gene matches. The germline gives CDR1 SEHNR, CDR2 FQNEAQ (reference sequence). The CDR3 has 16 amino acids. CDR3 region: CASSLDSGTSRYEQYF. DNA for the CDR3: TGTGCCAGCAGCTTAGATAGCGGGACTTCAAGGTACGAGCAGTACTTC.

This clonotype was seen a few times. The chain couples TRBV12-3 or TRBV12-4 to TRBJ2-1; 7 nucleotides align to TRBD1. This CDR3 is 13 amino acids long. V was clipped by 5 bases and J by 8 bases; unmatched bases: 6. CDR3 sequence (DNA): TGTGCCAGCAGTGGGACAGTCGGGCATGAGCAGTTCTTC. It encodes CASSGTVGHEQFF.

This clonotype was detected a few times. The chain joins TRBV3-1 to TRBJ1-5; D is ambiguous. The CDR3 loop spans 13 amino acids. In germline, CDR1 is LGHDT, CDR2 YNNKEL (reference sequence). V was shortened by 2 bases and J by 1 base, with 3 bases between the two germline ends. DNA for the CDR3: TGTGCCAGCAGCCAACTCAGCAATCAGCCCCAGCATTTT. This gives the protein CASSQLSNQPQHF.

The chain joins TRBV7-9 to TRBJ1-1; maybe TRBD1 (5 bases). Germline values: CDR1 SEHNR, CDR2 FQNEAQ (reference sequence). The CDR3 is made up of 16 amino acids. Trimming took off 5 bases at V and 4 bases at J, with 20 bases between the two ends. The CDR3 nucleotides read TGTGCCAGCAGCCCCATTGCGGGGACGGGGGGCACTGAAGCTTTCTTT. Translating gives CASSPIAGTGGTEAFF.

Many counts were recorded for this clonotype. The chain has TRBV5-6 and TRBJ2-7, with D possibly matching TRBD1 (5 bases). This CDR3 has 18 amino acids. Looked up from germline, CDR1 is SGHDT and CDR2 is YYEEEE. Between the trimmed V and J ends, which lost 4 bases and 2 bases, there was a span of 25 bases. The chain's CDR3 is CASSIRGRTLLTPYEQYF. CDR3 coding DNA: TGTGCCAGCAGCATAAGGGGCAGGACCCTGCTAACCCCCTACGAGCAGTACTTC.

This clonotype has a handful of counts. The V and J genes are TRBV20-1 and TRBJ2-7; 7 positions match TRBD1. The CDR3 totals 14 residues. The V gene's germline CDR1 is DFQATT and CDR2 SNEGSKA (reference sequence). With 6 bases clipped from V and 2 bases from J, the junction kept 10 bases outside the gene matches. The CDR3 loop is CSAPGQLGTYEQYF. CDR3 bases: TGCAGTGCGCCGGGACAGCTCGGGACCTACGAGCAGTACTTC.

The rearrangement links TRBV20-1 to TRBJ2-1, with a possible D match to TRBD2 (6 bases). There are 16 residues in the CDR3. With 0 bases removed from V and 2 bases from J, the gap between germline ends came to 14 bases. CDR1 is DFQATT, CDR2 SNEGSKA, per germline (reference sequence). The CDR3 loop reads CSARDAGGTPYNEQFF. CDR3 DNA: TGCAGTGCTAGAGATGCAGGCGGGACCCCCTACAATGAGCAGTTCTTC.

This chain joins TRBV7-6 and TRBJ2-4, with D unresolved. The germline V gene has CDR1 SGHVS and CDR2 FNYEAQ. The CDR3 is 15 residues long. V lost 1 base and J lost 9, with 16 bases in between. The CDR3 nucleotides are TGTGCCAGCAGCTTAGGTGTTCAAAACCGTGGCATTCAGTACTTC. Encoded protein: CASSLGVQNRGIQYF.

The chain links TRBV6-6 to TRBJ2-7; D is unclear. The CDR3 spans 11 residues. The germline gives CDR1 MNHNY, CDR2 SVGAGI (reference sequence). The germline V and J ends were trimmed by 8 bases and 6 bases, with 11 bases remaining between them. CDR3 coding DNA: TGTGCCAGCTCCCCCGCTTCCGAGCAGTACTTC. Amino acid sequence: CASSPASEQYF.

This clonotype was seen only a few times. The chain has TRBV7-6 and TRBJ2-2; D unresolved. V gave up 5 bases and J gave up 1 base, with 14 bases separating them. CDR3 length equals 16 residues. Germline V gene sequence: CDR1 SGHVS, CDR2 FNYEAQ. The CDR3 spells CASSANPGRNTGELFF. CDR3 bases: TGTGCCAGCAGCGCCAATCCAGGCAGGAACACCGGGGAGCTGTTTTTT.

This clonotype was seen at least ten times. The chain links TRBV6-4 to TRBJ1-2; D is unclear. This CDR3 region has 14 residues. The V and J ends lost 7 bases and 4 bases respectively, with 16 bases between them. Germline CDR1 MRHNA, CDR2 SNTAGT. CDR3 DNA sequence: TGTGCCAGCACCCCCGAGGCGGGGAGCTATGGCTACACCTTC. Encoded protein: CASTPEAGSYGYTF.

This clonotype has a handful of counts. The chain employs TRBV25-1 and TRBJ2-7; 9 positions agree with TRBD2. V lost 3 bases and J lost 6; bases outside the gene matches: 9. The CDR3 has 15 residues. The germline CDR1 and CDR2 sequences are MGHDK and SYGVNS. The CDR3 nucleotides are TGTGCCAGCAGTGATTTGACGCGGGAGGGCGGCGAGCAGTACTTC. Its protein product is CASSDLTREGGEQYF.

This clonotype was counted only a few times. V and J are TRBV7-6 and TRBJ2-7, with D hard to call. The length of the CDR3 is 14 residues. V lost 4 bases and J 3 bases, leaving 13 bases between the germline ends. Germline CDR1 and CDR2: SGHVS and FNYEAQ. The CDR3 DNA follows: TGTGCCAGCAGCTCCCCCGACCGGTACTACGAGCAGTACTTC. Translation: CASSSPDRYYEQYF. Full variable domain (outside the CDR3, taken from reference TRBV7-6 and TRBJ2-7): GAGVSQSPRYKVTKRGQDVALRCDPISGHVSLYWYRQALGQGPEFLTYFNYEAQQDKSGLPNDRFSAERPEGSISTLTIQRTEQRDSAMYRCASSSPDRYYEQYFGPGTRLTVT.

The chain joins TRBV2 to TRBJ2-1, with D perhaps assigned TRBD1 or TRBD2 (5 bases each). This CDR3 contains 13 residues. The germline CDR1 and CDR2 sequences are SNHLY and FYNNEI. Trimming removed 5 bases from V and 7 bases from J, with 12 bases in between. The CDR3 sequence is CASSPGQTNEQFF. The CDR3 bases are TGTGCCAGCAGTCCGGGGCAAACGAATGAGCAGTTCTTC.

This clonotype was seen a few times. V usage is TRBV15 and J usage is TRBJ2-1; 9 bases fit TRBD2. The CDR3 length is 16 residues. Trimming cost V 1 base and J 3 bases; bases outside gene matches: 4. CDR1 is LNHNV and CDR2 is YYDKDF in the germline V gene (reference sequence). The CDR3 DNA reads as TGTGCCACCAGCAGAGCGGCTAGCGGGAACTACAATGAGCAGTTCTTC. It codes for CATSRAASGNYNEQFF.

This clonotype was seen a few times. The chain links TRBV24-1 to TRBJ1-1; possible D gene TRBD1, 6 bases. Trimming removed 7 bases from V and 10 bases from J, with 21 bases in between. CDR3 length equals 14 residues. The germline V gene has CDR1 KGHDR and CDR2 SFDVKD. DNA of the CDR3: TGTGCCACCAGCGGCAGGGACACAACGATCCTAGCTTTCTTT. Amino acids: CATSGRDTTILAFF.

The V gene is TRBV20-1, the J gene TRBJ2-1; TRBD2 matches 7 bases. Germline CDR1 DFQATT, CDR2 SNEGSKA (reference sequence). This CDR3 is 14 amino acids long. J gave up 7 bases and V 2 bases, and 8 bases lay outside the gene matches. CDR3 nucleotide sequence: TGCAGTGCTAGACCTAGCGGACGCCTTAATGAGCAGTTCTTC. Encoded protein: CSARPSGRLNEQFF.

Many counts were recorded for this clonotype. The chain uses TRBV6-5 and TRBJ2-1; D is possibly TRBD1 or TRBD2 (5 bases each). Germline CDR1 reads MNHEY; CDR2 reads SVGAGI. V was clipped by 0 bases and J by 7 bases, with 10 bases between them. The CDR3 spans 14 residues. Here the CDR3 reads CASSYSRGANEQFF. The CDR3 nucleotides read TGTGCCAGCAGTTACTCGAGAGGGGCTAATGAGCAGTTCTTC.

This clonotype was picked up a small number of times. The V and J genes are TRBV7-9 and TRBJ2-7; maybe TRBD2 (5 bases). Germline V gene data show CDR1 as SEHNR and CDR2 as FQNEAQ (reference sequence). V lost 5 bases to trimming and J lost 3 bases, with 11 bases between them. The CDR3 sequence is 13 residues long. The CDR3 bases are TGTGCCAGCAGCAGCCGGGATAACTACGAGCAGTACTTC. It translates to CASSSRDNYEQYF.

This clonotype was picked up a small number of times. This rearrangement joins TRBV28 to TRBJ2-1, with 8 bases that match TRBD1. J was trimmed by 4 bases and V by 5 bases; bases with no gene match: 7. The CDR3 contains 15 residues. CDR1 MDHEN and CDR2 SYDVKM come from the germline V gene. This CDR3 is CASSLGTGLYNEQFF. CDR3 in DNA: TGTGCCAGCAGTCTCGGGACAGGACTTTACAATGAGCAGTTCTTC. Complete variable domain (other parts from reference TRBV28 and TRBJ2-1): DVKVTQSSRYLVKRTGEKVFLECVQDMDHENMFWYRQDPGLGLRLIYFSYDVKMKEKGDIPEGYSVSREKKERFSLILESASTNQTSMYLCASSLGTGLYNEQFFGPGTRLTVL.

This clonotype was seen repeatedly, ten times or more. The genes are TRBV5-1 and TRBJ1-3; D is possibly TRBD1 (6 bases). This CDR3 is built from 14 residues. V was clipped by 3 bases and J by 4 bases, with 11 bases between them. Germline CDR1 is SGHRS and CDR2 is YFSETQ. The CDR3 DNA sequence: TGCGCCAGCAGCTCGCAGGGGATCGGAAACACCATATATTTT. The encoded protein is CASSSQGIGNTIYF. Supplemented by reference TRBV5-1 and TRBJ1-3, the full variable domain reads KAGVTQTPRYLIKTRGQQVTLSCSPISGHRSVSWYQQTPGQGLQFLFEYFSETQRNKGNFPGRFSGRQFSNSRSEMNVSTLELGDSALYLCASSSQGIGNTIYFGEGSWLTVV.

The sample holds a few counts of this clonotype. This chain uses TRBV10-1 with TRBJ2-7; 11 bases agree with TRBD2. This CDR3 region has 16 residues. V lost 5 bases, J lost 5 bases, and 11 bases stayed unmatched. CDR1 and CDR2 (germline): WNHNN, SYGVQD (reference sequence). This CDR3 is CASSTTSGSGRNEQYF. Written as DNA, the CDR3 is TGCGCCAGCAGTACCACTAGCGGGAGCGGTCGGAACGAGCAGTACTTC.

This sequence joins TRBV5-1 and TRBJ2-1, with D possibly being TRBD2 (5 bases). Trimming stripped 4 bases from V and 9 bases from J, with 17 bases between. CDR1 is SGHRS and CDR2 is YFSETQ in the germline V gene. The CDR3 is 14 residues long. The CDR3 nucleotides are TGCGCCAGCAGCCCCACGGGGTCGGGAAGTGAGCAGTTCTTC. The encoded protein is CASSPTGSGSEQFF.

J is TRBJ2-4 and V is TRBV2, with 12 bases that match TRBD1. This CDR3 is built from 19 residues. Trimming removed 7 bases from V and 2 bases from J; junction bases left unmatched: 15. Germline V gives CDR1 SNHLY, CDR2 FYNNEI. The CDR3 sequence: CASNSLVPGQGASKNIQYF. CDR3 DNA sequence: TGTGCCAGCAATTCACTAGTTCCGGGACAGGGGGCGTCCAAAAACATTCAGTACTTC. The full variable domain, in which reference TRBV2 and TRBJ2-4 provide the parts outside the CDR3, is EPEVTQTPSHQVTQMGQEVILRCVPISNHLYFYWYRQILGQKVEFLVSFYNNEISEKSEIFDDQFSVERPDGSNFTLKIRSTKLEDSAMYFCASNSLVPGQGASKNIQYFGAGTRLSVL.